The 14 T cell receptor beta chains given below trace back to one sample, sequenced in a study of blood T cell repertoires in COVID-19 (dated by TCRdb to the early 2020s). The library was prepared using the immunoSEQ multiplex PCR assay. TCRdb retrieved this table from immuneACCESS and kept in-frame rearrangements only. Not all clones are present; in checked studies, unresolved V genes account for under half, and no reason is known for the remainder. A total of approximately 160,000 clones appear in this sample, 77% of them only once. The ten largest clones add up to about 3% of the sample. Sequencing was done on a sample of peripheral blood. The receptors shown here come from a man between 70 and 80 years old with acute or convalescent COVID-19.

This clone was found a few times. The chain joins TRBV19 to TRBJ2-2, with 10 bases fitting TRBD2. V gave up 4 bases and J gave up 1 base; unmatched junction bases: 3. Germline V lookup: CDR1 LNHDA, CDR2 SQIVND (reference sequence). CDR3 length: 16 residues. The CDR3 coding sequence is TGTGCCAGTAGTAACCTAGCGGGGGTGAACACCGGGGAGCTGTTTTTT. Translation: CASSNLAGVNTGELFF. The complete variable domain, with remaining parts taken from reference TRBV19 and TRBJ2-2, reads DGGITQSPKYLFRKEGQNVTLSCEQNLNHDAMYWYRQDPGQGLRLIYYSQIVNDFQKGDIAEGYSVSREKKESFPLTVTSAQKNPTAFYLCASSNLAGVNTGELFFGEGSRLTVL.

The J gene is TRBJ1-2, the V gene TRBV11-3; D might be TRBD1 (6 bases). V was clipped by 0 bases and J by 7 bases, with 12 bases between them. The length of the CDR3 is 14 residues. CDR1 SGHNT and CDR2 YENEEA come from the germline V gene. CDR3 sequence: CASSLDQGGSGYTF. The CDR3 nucleotides read TGTGCCAGCAGCTTAGATCAAGGGGGAAGTGGCTACACCTTC.

This clone was observed a handful of times. The chain combines TRBV14 with TRBJ1-1, with 8 bases that match TRBD1. Germline loops: CDR1 SGHDN, CDR2 FVKESK. Losses at the gene ends were 3 bases for V and 6 bases for J; bases not matched to a gene: 6. The CDR3 totals 14 residues. Written as DNA, the CDR3 is TGTGCCAGCAGCCATTCTCCAGGGGGCTCTGAAGCTTTCTTT. It specifies CASSHSPGGSEAFF.

The chain recombines TRBV7-6 with TRBJ2-3; 10 bases line up with TRBD2. The CDR3 contains 15 residues. The ends lost 4 bases at V and 1 base at J; junction bases unmatched: 2. Germline V gives CDR1 SGHVS, CDR2 FNYEAQ. The CDR3 here is CASSSLAGGTDTQYF. The CDR3 bases are TGTGCCAGCAGCTCGCTAGCGGGGGGCACAGATACGCAGTATTTT. Variable domain in full (rest from reference TRBV7-6 and TRBJ2-3): GAGVSQSPRYKVTKRGQDVALRCDPISGHVSLYWYRQALGQGPEFLTYFNYEAQQDKSGLPNDRFSAERPEGSISTLTIQRTEQRDSAMYRCASSSLAGGTDTQYFGPGTRLTVL.

The chain has TRBV9 and TRBJ2-7, with 7 bases fitting TRBD1. With V trimmed by 0 bases and J by 0 bases, 0 bases remained unmatched. CDR3 length: 14 amino acids. CDR1 is SGDLS, CDR2 YYNGEE, per germline. The CDR3, as DNA: TGTGCCAGCAGCGTAGGGGACAGCTCCTACGAGCAGTACTTC. Residues: CASSVGDSSYEQYF.

The chain carries TRBV28 and TRBJ1-5; TRBD1 aligns across 7 bases. Germline V gives CDR1 MDHEN, CDR2 SYDVKM. V shed 4 bases and J 4 bases; nucleotides not matched to a gene: 7. The CDR3 runs to 15 residues. In DNA form, the CDR3 reads TGTGCCAGCAGTTCAGGCCAGGGGGTGAATCAGCCCCAGCATTTT. Protein product: CASSSGQGVNQPQHF. The entire variable domain, with the rest obtained from reference TRBV28 and TRBJ1-5, is as follows: DVKVTQSSRYLVKRTGEKVFLECVQDMDHENMFWYRQDPGLGLRLIYFSYDVKMKEKGDIPEGYSVSREKKERFSLILESASTNQTSMYLCASSSGQGVNQPQHFGDGTRLSIL.

This clone was counted at least ten times. The chain links TRBV7-6 to TRBJ1-1; 12 bases fit TRBD1. J lost 3 bases, V lost 5 bases, and 10 bases had no gene match. The germline V gene encodes CDR1 SGHVS and CDR2 FNYEAQ. The CDR3 is made up of 17 amino acids. CDR3 coding DNA: TGTGCCAGCAGCCTCGGGACAGGGGGCTCTCGGGACACTGAAGCTTTCTTT. Translation: CASSLGTGGSRDTEAFF. The whole variable domain, filled in from reference TRBV7-6 and TRBJ1-1, reads GAGVSQSPRYKVTKRGQDVALRCDPISGHVSLYWYRQALGQGPEFLTYFNYEAQQDKSGLPNDRFSAERPEGSISTLTIQRTEQRDSAMYRCASSLGTGGSRDTEAFFGQGTRLTVV.

The chain is built from TRBV4-1 and TRBJ2-7; 10 nucleotides align to TRBD1. Unmatched junction bases numbered 4, after V lost 3 bases and J lost 5 bases. The CDR3 length is 14 residues. Germline V CDR1 and CDR2: MGHRA, YSYEKL. The CDR3 here is CASSQFGTGDEQYF. As DNA, the CDR3 is TGCGCCAGCAGCCAGTTCGGGACAGGGGACGAGCAGTACTTC.

V and J are TRBV9 and TRBJ2-1; 9 nucleotides match TRBD2. J lost 8 bases, V lost 0 bases, and 6 bases had no gene match. The CDR3 runs to 15 residues. Germline V gene lookup returns CDR1 SGDLS and CDR2 YYNGEE. As DNA, the CDR3 is TGTGCCAGCAGCGTAGGCTCTAGCGGGGAGCATGAGCAGTTCTTC. This encodes CASSVGSSGEHEQFF. Complete variable domain (other parts from reference TRBV9 and TRBJ2-1): DSGVTQTPKHLITATGQRVTLRCSPRSGDLSVYWYQQSLDQGLQFLIQYYNGEERAKGNILERFSAQQFPDLHSELNLSSLELGDSALYFCASSVGSSGEHEQFFGPGTRLTVL.

The sample holds a few counts of this clone. The chain employs TRBV19 and TRBJ1-1; tentative D call: TRBD1 (6 bases). The V end lost 2 bases, the J end lost 2 bases, and 12 bases lay between the germline ends. The germline CDR1 and CDR2 sequences are LNHDA and SQIVND (reference sequence). CDR3 size: 15 residues. Here the CDR3 reads CASSISGAANTEAFF. CDR3 DNA: TGTGCCAGTAGTATATCAGGGGCGGCCAACACTGAAGCTTTCTTT.

The genes are TRBV4-2 and TRBJ2-3; D gene ambiguous. CDR1 LGHNA and CDR2 YNFKEQ come from the germline V gene. V shed 0 bases and J shed 3 bases, with 16 bases lying between them. The CDR3 consists of 17 residues. This CDR3 is CASSQERNAVGTDTQYF. The CDR3 region has the DNA TGTGCCAGCAGCCAAGAGAGAAACGCGGTAGGAACAGATACGCAGTATTTT.

The chain uses TRBV19 and TRBJ1-1, with TRBD1 as a possible D gene (6 bases). Germline V gene data show CDR1 as LNHDA and CDR2 as SQIVND (reference sequence). Trimming removed 8 bases at V and 5 bases at J, with 18 bases between. There are 14 residues in the CDR3. CDR3 in DNA: TGTGCCAGTCTCCCTGGGGGGGCAGGGACTGAAGCTTTCTTT. This codes for CASLPGGAGTEAFF.

The chain is built from TRBV5-4 and TRBJ2-3; 7 bases match TRBD2. J gave up 2 bases and V 4 bases, and 7 bases lay outside the gene matches. The CDR3 runs to 15 residues. In germline, CDR1 is SGHNT, CDR2 YYREEE (reference sequence). The CDR3 is CASSPTAGPTDTQYF. CDR3 bases: TGTGCCAGCAGCCCTACAGCGGGGCCCACAGATACGCAGTATTTT.

The chain carries TRBV6-5 and TRBJ2-5; tentatively, D is TRBD1 (7 bases). In germline, CDR1 is MNHEY, CDR2 SVGAGI. With 0 bases removed from V and 2 bases from J, the gap between germline ends came to 10 bases. There are 15 residues in the CDR3. The CDR3 protein is CASSYSRDRQETQYF. As DNA, the CDR3 is TGTGCCAGCAGTTACTCGCGGGACAGACAAGAGACCCAGTACTTC.